The clone carrying this T cell receptor (beta chain) was recorded many times. The library targeted TCRbeta and was prepared with unique molecular identifiers. TCRdb analysed the PCR reads with MiXCR anew, one entry per CDR3 protein. The data contain around 380,000 distinct CDR3 sequences, roughly a tenth of them seen just once; the ten biggest clones take up 5% to 6.5%. With V trimmed by 6 bases and J by 1 base, 1 base remained unmatched. The CDR3 totals 13 residues. CDR1 is MNHEY, CDR2 SMNVEV, per germline (reference sequence). The data originate from a study of T-cell reconstitution after alpha-beta-depleted transplantation in children.

This clonotype was sampled from a human donor who donated a stem cell graft to a child with acute myeloid leukemia. The sample was PBMCs from the stem cell graft donor, taken from the stem cell graft. The rearrangement links TRBV27 to TRBJ2-5; 8 nucleotides line up with TRBD1. CDR3 sequence reads: CASRGQGQETQYF. For the CDR3, the DNA is TGTGCCAGCAGAGGACAGGGCCAAGAGACCCAGTACTTC.